The sequence of this T cell receptor (beta chain) was determined in a study of cytomegalovirus exposure and HLA in healthy donors. General study findings and limits: Using the classifier, cytomegalovirus status was reportedly diagnosed with high specificity and sensitivity.

The germline V gene has CDR1 MDHEN and CDR2 SYDVKM. V was clipped by 5 bases and J by 6 bases; unmatched bases: 13. The CDR3 is 18 amino acids. The data were produced by immunoSEQ multiplex PCR, yet TCRdb's version contains in-frame clones alone and is incomplete. Found here are a few hundred thousand clones, about 86% of them singletons; the top ten hold about 1%. Concerning this clone: The target antigen is unknown.

The gene calls are TRBV28 and TRBJ2-1, with 13 bases lining up with TRBD2. Sequenced sample: PBMCs. The receptor was isolated from a woman under 30 in good health and CMV-seronegative. Here the CDR3 reads CASSPGLAGDLYPNEQFF. DNA of the CDR3: TGTGCCAGCAGTCCTGGACTAGCGGGAGACCTTTACCCCAATGAGCAGTTCTTC.